This TCR beta chain was observed in a study of T-cell memory formation after mild COVID-19. Sample barcodes and UMIs were carried by the TCR alpha and TCR beta cDNA libraries that 5'RACE generated with constant-segment primers. MiXCR, run by TCRdb on the 5' RACE reads, gives a single entry per CDR3 protein. The profile shows hundreds of thousands of distinct CDR3 sequences, roughly 14% of them singletons. The CDR3 consists of 18 residues. Germline V lookup: CDR1 SGHTA, CDR2 FQGNSA. Unmatched junction bases numbered 14, after V lost 6 bases and J lost 3 bases. This clonotype has just a few counts. The sample consisted of PBMCs or a T cell subset sorted from them (not recorded which). The TCR originated in a man younger than 30 who had mild COVID-19 (a few samples of this study predate the infection). Cell type and time point are not known. The chain is built from TRBV7-2 and TRBJ2-1; 10 bases align to TRBD2. CDR3 in amino acids: CASRRIGLAGARYNEQFF. CDR3 DNA sequence: TGTGCCAGCAGAAGGATCGGGCTAGCGGGGGCCCGCTACAATGAGCAGTTCTTC.